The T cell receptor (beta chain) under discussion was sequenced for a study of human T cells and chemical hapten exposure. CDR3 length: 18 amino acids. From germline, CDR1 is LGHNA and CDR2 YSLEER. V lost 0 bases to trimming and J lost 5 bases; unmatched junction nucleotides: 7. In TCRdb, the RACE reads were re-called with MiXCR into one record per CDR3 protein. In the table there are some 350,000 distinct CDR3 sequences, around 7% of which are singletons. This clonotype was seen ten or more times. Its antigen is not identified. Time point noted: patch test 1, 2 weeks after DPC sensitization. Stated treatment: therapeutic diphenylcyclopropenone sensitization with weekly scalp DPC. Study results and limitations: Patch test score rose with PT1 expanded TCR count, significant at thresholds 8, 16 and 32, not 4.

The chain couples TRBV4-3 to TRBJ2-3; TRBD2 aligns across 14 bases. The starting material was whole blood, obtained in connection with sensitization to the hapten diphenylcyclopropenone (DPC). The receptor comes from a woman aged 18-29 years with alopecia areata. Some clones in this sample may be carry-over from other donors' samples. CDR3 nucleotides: TGCGCCAGCAGCCAAGAGACTAGCGGGGGGGTCAACCGAGATACGCAGTATTTT. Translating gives CASSQETSGGVNRDTQYF.